What follows are 12 T cell receptor beta chains derived from one specimen sequenced in a study of T cell clonotyping in hematopoietic cell transplantation. Time point here: recipient sample about 28 days before transplant, after cytoreduction. Profiled with immunoSEQ multiplex PCR; TCRdb holds only in-frame clones, not every one. This table has tens of thousands of clones, around 86% appearing once. Sequenced here: peripheral blood mononuclear cells, sampled before stem cell transplant. The origin of the receptors is a man aged 55 to 70 with biphenotypic leukemia. Some clones in this sample may be carry-over from other donors' samples.

This clone was counted a few times. As DNA, the CDR3 is TGTGCCAGCAGCTTACAAGCGTCTACAACACATGAGCAGTTCTTC. This sequence encodes CASSLQASTTHEQFF. The chain links TRBV11-3 to TRBJ2-1; D uncertain. Looked up from germline, CDR1 is SGHNT and CDR2 is YENEEA. The CDR3 totals 15 residues. Trimming shortened V by 2 bases and J by 8 bases, and 16 bases separated the two germline ends.

The V and J genes are TRBV5-1 and TRBJ1-1; D not resolved. This CDR3 contains 12 residues. CDR1 and CDR2 (germline): SGHRS, YFSETQ. Trimming took off 4 bases at V and 4 bases at J, with 8 bases between the two ends. CDR3 region: CASSRTGTEAFF. The CDR3 DNA sequence: TGCGCCAGCAGCCGGACGGGCACTGAAGCTTTCTTT.

The genes are TRBV4-1 and TRBJ1-4; 8 bases are a match to TRBD1. Looked up from germline, CDR1 is MGHRA and CDR2 is YSYEKL. With V trimmed by 3 bases and J by 0 bases, 12 bases remained unmatched. The CDR3 consists of 19 residues. The CDR3 reads CASSHRDRSLFATNEKLFF. The DNA of the CDR3 is TGCGCCAGCAGCCATAGGGACAGGAGCCTTTTTGCAACTAATGAAAAACTGTTTTTT.

The chain links TRBV7-9 to TRBJ2-1, with 7 bases that match TRBD2. Germline CDR1 is SEHNR and CDR2 is FQNEAQ (reference sequence). The CDR3 is made up of 15 amino acids. Trimming took 4 bases from V and 0 from J; bases not matched to a gene: 3. The CDR3 bases are TGTGCCAGCAGCTCGACTAGCCTCTCCTACAATGAGCAGTTCTTC. The encoded protein is CASSSTSLSYNEQFF.

The chain carries TRBV11-2 and TRBJ2-1, with 12 bases identical to TRBD2. The V segment lost 5 bases and the J segment 7 bases; nucleotides outside the gene matches: 9. There are 16 residues in the CDR3. CDR1 is SGHAT, CDR2 FQNNGV, per germline. CDR3 residues: CASSPSSLAGGNEQFF. The CDR3 nucleotides are TGTGCCAGCAGCCCATCGTCGCTAGCGGGAGGGAATGAGCAGTTCTTC.

The chain couples TRBV27 to TRBJ1-5; no definite D call. Looked up from germline, CDR1 is MNHEY and CDR2 is SMNVEV (reference sequence). V shed 4 bases and J shed 0 bases, with 13 bases lying between them. The length of the CDR3 is 16 residues. In nucleotides, the CDR3 is TGTGCCAGCAGTTCAAAGGGCGGTTATAGCAATCAGCCCCAGCATTTT. As protein: CASSSKGGYSNQPQHF.

This clone was seen more than once but under ten times. V and J are TRBV9 and TRBJ1-3; no clear D. The V end was cut by 3 bases, the J end by 0 bases, with 4 bases between. The CDR3 consists of 13 residues. The germline gives CDR1 SGDLS, CDR2 YYNGEE. CDR3 coding DNA: TGTGCCAGCAGCGACAGCTCTGGAAACACCATATATTTT. Its protein product is CASSDSSGNTIYF. The variable domain in full, with the rest retrieved from reference TRBV9 and TRBJ1-3, is DSGVTQTPKHLITATGQRVTLRCSPRSGDLSVYWYQQSLDQGLQFLIQYYNGEERAKGNILERFSAQQFPDLHSELNLSSLELGDSALYFCASSDSSGNTIYFGEGSWLTVV.

The J gene is TRBJ1-4, the V gene TRBV28; the D gene is possibly TRBD1 (6 bases). The length of the CDR3 is 14 residues. The germline CDR1 and CDR2 sequences are MDHEN and SYDVKM. V was pared by 10 bases and J by 4 bases, with 16 bases between. The CDR3 protein is CATSPGGHNEKLFF. The CDR3 DNA reads TGTGCCACCTCCCCGGGGGGGCATAATGAAAAACTGTTTTTT.

The chain recombines TRBV7-2 with TRBJ2-3; D remains ambiguous. There are 13 residues in the CDR3. V lost 2 bases, J lost 3 bases, and 6 bases lay in between. CDR1 is SGHTA and CDR2 is FQGNSA in the germline V gene. CDR3 sequence (DNA): TGTGCCAGCAGCTTACCAAGGACAGATACGCAGTATTTT. Translating it yields CASSLPRTDTQYF.

This clone was observed once. This rearrangement joins TRBV30 to TRBJ2-3; D gene uncertain. CDR3 length: 13 residues. The V and J ends lost 0 bases and 2 bases respectively, with 6 bases between them. CDR1 is GTSNPN and CDR2 is SVGIG in the germline V gene (reference sequence). CDR3 residues: CAWSVHITDTQYF. CDR3 nucleotides: TGTGCCTGGAGTGTACACATCACAGATACGCAGTATTTT.

On this clone: One junction end disagrees with the germline gene, perhaps due to a read error. The rearrangement joins TRBV28 to TRBJ1-4; D unresolved. Germline V gene data show CDR1 as MDHEN and CDR2 as SYDVKM. The CDR3 has 13 amino acids. CDR3 coding DNA: TGTGCCAGCAGTTTATACAGCGGTGAAATACTGTTTTTT. Protein sequence: CASSLYSGEILFF.

This clone was seen once. The same CDR3 is also encoded by other DNA sequences in this sample. The chain combines TRBV30 with TRBJ2-5; D assignment may be TRBD1 or TRBD2 (5 bases each). The CDR3 extends over 13 amino acids. Germline V CDR1 and CDR2: GTSNPN, SVGIG (reference sequence). The V end was cut by 2 bases, the J end by 2 bases, with 9 bases between. The CDR3 loop reads CAWSRGPQETQYF. The CDR3 nucleotides are TGTGCCTGGAGTCGGGGACCTCAAGAGACCCAGTACTTC.